This passage covers 28 T cell receptor beta chains from one sample sequenced in a study of T cell repertoires in cytomegalovirus infection. MiXCR, applied by TCRdb to the reads, yields one record per CDR3 protein. This sample has 300,000 or so distinct CDR3 sequences, with approximately 25% found just once. Antigen specificity for these receptors is unknown. The input for sequencing was cultured PBMCs, taken from culture after CMV antigen stimulation. These receptors came from a human donor in good health (CMV status not recorded). Some clones in this sample may be carry-over from other donors' samples.

This chain uses TRBV24-1 with TRBJ2-1; 10 bases map to TRBD2. Losses at the gene ends were 3 bases for V and 7 bases for J; bases not matched to a gene: 11. Germline assignment: CDR1 KGHDR and CDR2 SFDVKD. The CDR3 has 17 amino acids. CDR3 DNA: TGTGCCACCAGTGATCACGAAGTAGCGGGAGGTCTTAATGAGCAGTTCTTC. It is translated as CATSDHEVAGGLNEQFF.

V and J are TRBV6-2 or TRBV6-3 and TRBJ2-2; D gene unclear. In germline, CDR1 is MNHEY, CDR2 SVGEGT. Trimming shortened V by 2 bases and J by 4 bases, and 5 bases separated the two germline ends. The CDR3 length is 13 residues. CDR3 coding DNA: TGTGCCAGCAGTTACAGGCTCACCGGGGAGCTGTTTTTT. This codes for CASSYRLTGELFF.

This clonotype turned up a few times. V usage is TRBV28 and J usage is TRBJ2-7, with 7 bases that match TRBD1. The CDR3 has 18 amino acids. V lost 5 bases, J lost 3 bases, and 19 bases stayed unmatched. Germline CDR1 reads MDHEN; CDR2 reads SYDVKM. The CDR3 region has the DNA TGTGCCAGCAGTGCCGATTACTTAACAGGGGAAAGGGACTACGAGCAGTACTTC. This sequence encodes CASSADYLTGERDYEQYF.

This clonotype was picked up many times. J is TRBJ1-1 and V is TRBV7-2; a possible D gene is TRBD1 (5 bases). Trimming cost V 1 base and J 0 bases, with 9 bases left between them. Looked up from germline, CDR1 is SGHTA and CDR2 is FQGNSA. CDR3 length equals 15 residues. Here the CDR3 reads CASSLERGMNTEAFF. CDR3 in DNA: TGTGCCAGCAGCTTAGAACGGGGCATGAACACTGAAGCTTTCTTT.

This clonotype was recorded a few times. J is TRBJ2-1 and V is TRBV29-1, with D perhaps TRBD1 or TRBD2 (5 bases each). This CDR3 comprises 13 residues. The V end lost 7 bases, the J end lost 9 bases, and 19 bases lay between the germline ends. The germline V gene has CDR1 SQVTM and CDR2 ANQGSEA. In DNA, the CDR3 is TGCAGCGGGGGGAACGGGGTGGTCGGTGAGCAGTTCTTC. Residues: CSGGNGVVGEQFF.

This clonotype turned up a few times. The chain links TRBV19 to TRBJ1-1, with 12 bases fitting TRBD1. This CDR3 is 16 amino acids long. With 4 bases clipped from V and 1 base from J, the junction kept 4 bases outside the gene matches. The V gene's germline CDR1 is LNHDA and CDR2 SQIVND (reference sequence). CDR3 sequence reads: CASSSGTGGTNTEAFF. The CDR3 nucleotides read TGTGCCAGTAGTAGCGGGACAGGGGGCACGAACACTGAAGCTTTCTTT.

This rearrangement joins TRBV29-1 to TRBJ2-1, with a possible D match to TRBD1 (7 bases). Trimming stripped 5 bases from V and 6 bases from J, with 14 bases between. Germline CDR1 reads SQVTM; CDR2 reads ANQGSEA. CDR3 length: 13 residues. The CDR3 is CSVSRQGGNEQFF. The CDR3 DNA sequence: TGCAGCGTTTCGAGACAGGGAGGCAATGAGCAGTTCTTC.

In this sample, this clonotype turned up a few times. The genes are TRBV13 and TRBJ1-2; TRBD1 matches at 7 bases. The CDR3 has 15 residues. Trimming removed 5 bases from V and 0 bases from J; junction bases left unmatched: 6. Per the germline V gene, CDR1 is PRHDT and CDR2 is FYEKMQ (reference sequence). The CDR3 nucleotides read TGTGCCAGCAGCCGAGGGGACAGATCTAACTATGGCTACACCTTC. Protein sequence: CASSRGDRSNYGYTF.

This clonotype was counted only a few times. The chain recombines TRBV20-1 with TRBJ2-7; TRBD2 aligns across 9 bases. The CDR3 sequence is 16 residues long. The germline V gene has CDR1 DFQATT and CDR2 SNEGSKA (reference sequence). The V and J ends lost 5 bases and 0 bases, in that order; junction bases with no gene match: 11. The CDR3 DNA sequence: TGCAGTGCTCGAGGAAGGGCGGGAGGGAGCTCCTACGAGCAGTACTTC. It yields the protein CSARGRAGGSSYEQYF.

This clonotype was counted between two and nine times. This rearrangement joins TRBV20-1 to TRBJ2-3, with D possibly called TRBD1 or TRBD2 (5 bases each). V was trimmed by 5 bases and J by 0 bases, leaving 12 bases between them. CDR3 length equals 14 residues. Germline CDR1 reads DFQATT; CDR2 reads SNEGSKA (reference sequence). The CDR3 bases are TGCAGTGCTGCAGGGAGTCTAAGCACAGATACGCAGTATTTT. It encodes CSAAGSLSTDTQYF.

This clonotype was seen only once. The rearrangement links TRBV5-5 to TRBJ2-5, with a tentative D call TRBD2 (5 bases). Germline V lookup: CDR1 SGHKS, CDR2 YYEKEE (reference sequence). The CDR3 runs to 15 residues. Trimming removed 4 bases from V and 0 bases from J, with 13 bases in between. The CDR3 is CASSTYRRNQETQYF. CDR3 in DNA: TGTGCCAGCAGCACATACCGGAGGAACCAAGAGACCCAGTACTTC.

This clonotype turned up a few times. The chain combines TRBV20-1 with TRBJ2-3; 12 bases are a match to TRBD2. CDR1 DFQATT and CDR2 SNEGSKA come from the germline V gene (reference sequence). V lost 0 bases, J lost 0 bases, and 7 bases stayed unmatched. This CDR3 has 18 amino acids. CDR3 sequence (DNA): TGCAGTGCTAGAGACCCTAGCGGGAGGGTGTCTAGCACAGATACGCAGTATTTT. It is translated as CSARDPSGRVSSTDTQYF.

The rearrangement joins TRBV20-1 to TRBJ2-2, with no clear D. The V end lost 1 base, the J end lost 1 base, and 16 bases lay between the germline ends. Germline CDR1 is DFQATT and CDR2 is SNEGSKA (reference sequence). This CDR3 is 17 amino acids long. The CDR3 nucleotides are TGCAGTGCTAGAGTCGGTACGCGACATTTGAACACCGGGGAGCTGTTTTTT. Its protein product is CSARVGTRHLNTGELFF.

This clonotype was seen more than once but under ten times. V gene TRBV4-1 combines with J gene TRBJ2-7, with D possibly being TRBD1 (7 bases). CDR1 is MGHRA, CDR2 YSYEKL, per germline. CDR3 length: 15 residues. V was pared by 0 bases and J by 1 base, with 10 bases between. The CDR3 region is CASSQDRGTSYEQYF. CDR3 in DNA: TGCGCCAGCAGCCAAGACAGGGGGACTTCCTACGAGCAGTACTTC.

The rearrangement uses TRBV6-2 or TRBV6-3 and TRBJ2-7; D is possibly TRBD2 (6 bases). V gave up 8 bases and J gave up 1 base, with 18 bases separating them. This CDR3 comprises 15 residues. CDR1 MNHEY and CDR2 SVGEGT come from the germline V gene. DNA of the CDR3: TGTGCCAGCTCCTGGGGACTGCCTATTTCCTACGAGCAGTACGTC. The encoded protein is CASSWGLPISYEQYV.

This clonotype was counted only a few times. This chain links TRBV9 with TRBJ1-4; TRBD1 aligns across 8 bases. CDR1 is SGDLS and CDR2 is YYNGEE in the germline V gene. The CDR3 is made up of 15 amino acids. V shed 4 bases and J 4 bases; nucleotides not matched to a gene: 6. The CDR3 sequence is CASSKHRGSNEKLFF. The CDR3 bases are TGTGCCAGCAGCAAACACAGGGGGAGTAATGAAAAACTGTTTTTT.

The V gene is TRBV12-3 or TRBV12-4, the J gene TRBJ1-5, with TRBD1 matching 7 bases. The CDR3 has 14 amino acids. Losses at the gene ends were 2 bases for V and 7 bases for J; bases not matched to a gene: 5. CDR3 sequence: CASSLTGERQPQHF. CDR3 nucleotides: TGTGCCAGCAGTTTAACAGGGGAACGCCAGCCCCAGCATTTT.

There are a few counts of this clonotype. The chain carries TRBV20-1 and TRBJ2-5, with D possibly TRBD1 on 7 matching bases. Germline CDR1 reads DFQATT; CDR2 reads SNEGSKA (reference sequence). This CDR3 has 15 amino acids. V shed 6 bases and J shed 2 bases, with 19 bases lying between them. Here the CDR3 DNA reads TGCAGTGCCGACAGGGCCCCGGAGGGACAAGAGACCCAGTACTTC. Protein sequence: CSADRAPEGQETQYF.

The chain carries TRBV19 and TRBJ2-1; D may be TRBD2 (6 bases). V was clipped by 5 bases and J by 1 base, with 12 bases between them. Germline CDR1 is LNHDA and CDR2 is SQIVND (reference sequence). The CDR3 has 15 amino acids. The CDR3 coding sequence is TGTGCCAGTAGTTTACATAGCGGTTCCTACAATGAGCAGTTCTTC. Protein product: CASSLHSGSYNEQFF.

This clonotype came up a few times. The chain recombines TRBV7-9 with TRBJ2-1; tentatively, D is TRBD1 (6 bases). From germline, CDR1 is SEHNR and CDR2 FQNEAQ (reference sequence). Trimming left V 2 bases short and J 6 bases short, with 11 bases between. This CDR3 region has 14 residues. In nucleotides, the CDR3 is TGTGCCAGCAGCTTACGGACAGAATCCAATGAGCAGTTCTTC. Amino acid sequence: CASSLRTESNEQFF.

This chain joins TRBV6-6 and TRBJ2-7, with D possibly TRBD2 on 6 matching bases. V was shortened by 4 bases and J by 0 bases, with 25 bases between the two germline ends. Germline CDR1 MNHNY, CDR2 SVGAGI (reference sequence). This CDR3 comprises 19 residues. The CDR3, as DNA: TGTGCCAGCAGTTTCCTATTGCGGGATCGTTCGGTCGGCTCCTACGAGCAGTACTTC. Translated, it gives CASSFLLRDRSVGSYEQYF.

The rearrangement links TRBV23-1 to TRBJ2-7; D is undetermined. TRBV23-1 carries the ORF label, with uncertain function. The CDR3 runs to 13 residues. Trimming pared 6 bases from V and 1 base from J, leaving 10 bases between. The CDR3 DNA sequence: TGCGCCAGCAGAATAGGTGGATCCTACGAGCAGTACGTC. Protein: CASRIGGSYEQYV.

In its sample, this clonotype was seen many times. This chain connects TRBV11-3 to TRBJ2-3; maybe TRBD2 (5 bases). Germline values: CDR1 SGHNT, CDR2 YENEEA. Deletions cut 2 bases from V and 5 bases from J, with 8 bases between. The CDR3 has 13 residues. Written as DNA, the CDR3 is TGTGCCAGCAGCTTAACTAGGGAAGATACGCAGTATTTT. Amino acids: CASSLTREDTQYF. Full variable domain (outside the CDR3, taken from reference TRBV11-3 and TRBJ2-3): EAGVVQSPRYKIIEKKQPVAFWCNPISGHNTLYWYLQNLGQGPELLIRYENEEAVDDSQLPKDRFSAERLKGVDSTLKIQPAELGDSAVYLCASSLTREDTQYFGPGTRLTVL.

This clonotype was found many times. The V call is TRBV7-2, the J call TRBJ1-1; D might be TRBD1 (6 bases). This CDR3 region has 15 residues. The ends were cut back, 5 bases at V and 4 bases at J, with 17 bases in the middle. The germline CDR1 and CDR2 sequences are SGHTA and FQGNSA. CDR3 in amino acids: CASSITGLGGTEAFF. DNA for the CDR3: TGTGCCAGCAGCATAACAGGGCTAGGCGGCACTGAAGCTTTCTTT.

This clonotype came up a few times. V and J are TRBV2 and TRBJ1-4, with unresolved D. Trimming cost V 10 bases and J 3 bases, with 9 bases left between them. The CDR3 length is 12 residues. Germline V gives CDR1 SNHLY, CDR2 FYNNEI. The CDR3 spells CAISGANEKLFF. DNA of the CDR3: TGTGCCATCTCGGGCGCTAATGAAAAACTGTTTTTT.

This clonotype was detected ten times or more. No DNA is shown, since the ends of the CDR3 on it are uncertain; the CDR3 is the one TCRdb lists. CDR3 sequence reads: CISVLPTNNLPSFTDTQYF. The chain employs TRBV7-5 and TRBJ2-3; whether TRBD2, the table's D call, matches the DNA was not checked. TRBV7-5 is a documented pseudogene. The CDR3 is made up of 19 amino acids, end residues included.

This chain links TRBV20-1 with TRBJ2-5; D is uncertain. CDR1 and CDR2 from the germline V gene are DFQATT and SNEGSKA (reference sequence). V was cut by 0 bases and J by 5 bases, with 13 bases left in between. The CDR3 consists of 14 residues. CDR3 in DNA: TGCAGTGCTAGAGATTCGGTCGGTCGGGAGACCCAGTACTTC. It is translated as CSARDSVGRETQYF.

This chain links TRBV6-2 or TRBV6-3 with TRBJ2-1, with D perhaps TRBD1 or TRBD2 (5 bases each). Germline CDR1 is MNHEY and CDR2 is SVGEGT. The ends were cut back, 0 bases at V and 15 bases at J, with 15 bases in the middle. This CDR3 region has 13 residues. This CDR3 is CASSYSTGPRVFF. DNA for the CDR3: TGTGCCAGCAGTTACTCAACGGGACCTAGGGTGTTCTTC.